The 30 T cell receptor beta chains below come from one sample, sequenced in a study of cytomegalovirus exposure and HLA in healthy donors. The PCR employed 60 Vbeta primers together with 13 Jbeta primers. TCRdb's copy holds only in-frame clones and misses some; the assay was immunoSEQ multiplex PCR. This sample has 110,000 or so clones, with roughly 80% found just once. Sequencing was performed on PBMCs. Receptors were obtained from a woman aged 50 to 60 in good health and CMV-seropositive.

The V gene is TRBV29-1, the J gene TRBJ1-2; possible D gene TRBD1, 5 bases. The CDR3 length is 15 residues. V was cut by 6 bases and J by 6 bases, with 23 bases left in between. The V gene's germline CDR1 is SQVTM and CDR2 ANQGSEA. Written as DNA, the CDR3 is TGCAGCGTCATAGACGGTAGCGGCAGGGCGGATGGCTACACCTTC. Protein product: CSVIDGSGRADGYTF.

This sequence joins TRBV9 and TRBJ2-3; 7 bases align to TRBD2. CDR3 length equals 15 residues. Germline assignment: CDR1 SGDLS and CDR2 YYNGEE. After removal of 0 bases from V and 3 bases from J, the junction contained 4 bases not matched to a gene. CDR3 region: CASSVASGETDTQYF. The CDR3 coding sequence is TGTGCCAGCAGCGTAGCGAGCGGGGAGACAGATACGCAGTATTTT.

This rearrangement joins TRBV12-2 to TRBJ2-7; the D call in the table, TRBD1, was not verified against the DNA. TRBV12-2 is described as a pseudogene. This CDR3 is 12 amino acids long. The CDR3 spells CASRGQDDEQYF. The CDR3 DNA is TGTGCAAGCCGGGGACAGGACGACGAGCAGTACTTC.

The rearrangement links TRBV5-1 to TRBJ1-4; a possible D gene is TRBD1 (6 bases). The V gene lost 2 bases and the J gene lost 6 bases, with 17 bases spanning the gap. The CDR3 runs to 16 residues. The germline V gene has CDR1 SGHRS and CDR2 YFSETQ. The DNA of the CDR3 is TGCGCCAGCAGCTTAGATCCTGTACAGGGTCATGAAAAACTGTTTTTT. Protein sequence: CASSLDPVQGHEKLFF.

The V and J genes are TRBV13 and TRBJ2-1, with 10 bases fitting TRBD2. There are 16 residues in the CDR3. CDR1 and CDR2 (germline): PRHDT, FYEKMQ (reference sequence). Losses at the gene ends were 4 bases for V and 2 bases for J; bases not matched to a gene: 5. CDR3: CASSYYTSGAYNEQFF. The CDR3 DNA follows: TGTGCCAGCAGCTACTACACTAGCGGGGCCTACAATGAGCAGTTCTTC.

The chain links TRBV29-1 to TRBJ1-2, with a tentative D call TRBD1 (5 bases). The V gene's germline CDR1 is SQVTM and CDR2 ANQGSEA. The CDR3 spans 12 residues. Trimming shortened V by 4 bases and J by 3 bases, and 9 bases separated the two germline ends. The CDR3 DNA is TGCAGCGTTGGGGGGGGGTACTATGGCTACACCTTC. Amino acid sequence: CSVGGGYYGYTF.

The V and J genes are TRBV6-1 and TRBJ2-5; 7 bases are a match to TRBD1. The tail of the sequence fits TRBJ2-7 better, so the J call may be wrong. This CDR3 has 15 amino acids. Per germline, CDR1 MNHNS and CDR2 SASEGT. CDR3 in DNA: TGTGCCAGCAGCCTTCGCCGGGACAGTCCCTACGAGCAGTACTTC. As protein: CASSLRRDSPYEQYF.

This clone was seen more than once but under ten times. This chain connects TRBV5-4 to TRBJ1-3; 9 bases are a match to TRBD1. This CDR3 comprises 16 residues. Germline assignment: CDR1 SGHNT and CDR2 YYREEE (reference sequence). V dropped 4 bases and J dropped 1; count of bases not matched to a gene: 6. CDR3 sequence (DNA): TGTGCCAGCAGCCAGGGGACAGGGCAATCTGGAAACACCATATATTTT. Amino acids: CASSQGTGQSGNTIYF.

The chain couples TRBV7-9 to TRBJ2-1; 9 nucleotides match TRBD1. Unmatched junction bases numbered 6, after V lost 5 bases and J lost 4 bases. The CDR3 length is 15 residues. Looked up from germline, CDR1 is SEHNR and CDR2 is FQNEAQ (reference sequence). In nucleotides, the CDR3 is TGTGCCAGCAGCCTACAGGGGGCGGTGTACAATGAGCAGTTCTTC. Its protein is CASSLQGAVYNEQFF.

The chain uses TRBV4-2 and TRBJ2-5; 8 nucleotides match TRBD1. The CDR3 is 19 amino acids. The V gene end was trimmed by 1 base and the J gene end by 5 bases; junction bases not matched to a gene: 18. CDR1 is LGHNA, CDR2 YNFKEQ, per germline. CDR3 DNA: TGTGCCAGCAGCCAAGGGACAGGGCTTAGCGTTATCTCAAGGGAGACCCAGTACTTC. It specifies CASSQGTGLSVISRETQYF.

This chain joins TRBV27 and TRBJ2-1; tentative D call: TRBD1 (5 bases). Germline V gene lookup returns CDR1 MNHEY and CDR2 SMNVEV (reference sequence). CDR3 size: 13 residues. Trimming cost V 8 bases and J 3 bases, with 11 bases left between them. CDR3 residues: CASGTGLYNEQFF. The CDR3 DNA follows: TGTGCCAGCGGAACAGGTCTCTACAATGAGCAGTTCTTC.

This clone was counted only a few times. V is TRBV9 and J is TRBJ2-3; 10 nucleotides match TRBD1. Trimming cost V 3 bases and J 3 bases; bases outside gene matches: 4. From germline, CDR1 is SGDLS and CDR2 YYNGEE. This CDR3 is built from 15 residues. CDR3 in DNA: TGTGCCAGCAGCGCCCGACAGGGGGCAACAGATACGCAGTATTTT. It specifies CASSARQGATDTQYF.

CDR3 region: CASSRRQGPSYEQYF. The CDR3 region has the DNA TGCGCCAGCAGCCGCAGACAGGGCCCTTCCTACGAGCAGTACTTC. The rearrangement joins TRBV4-1 to TRBJ2-7; 7 bases fit TRBD1. The CDR3 runs to 15 residues. V lost 4 bases to trimming and J lost 1 base; unmatched junction nucleotides: 7. The V gene's germline CDR1 is MGHRA and CDR2 YSYEKL.

This rearrangement joins TRBV29-1 to TRBJ2-3; D possibly corresponds to TRBD2 (6 bases). V shed 3 bases and J shed 3 bases, with 7 bases lying between them. The CDR3 is made up of 12 amino acids. The germline CDR1 and CDR2 sequences are SQVTM and ANQGSEA. The CDR3 DNA sequence: TGCAGCGTTGAGGAGGGGACAGATACGCAGTATTTT. Its translation: CSVEEGTDTQYF.

The rearrangement joins TRBV6-5 to TRBJ2-3; 7 bases are shared with TRBD2. The V and J ends lost 6 bases and 6 bases, in that order; junction bases with no gene match: 3. The CDR3 runs 12 residues. CDR1 MNHEY and CDR2 SVGAGI come from the germline V gene. The CDR3, as DNA: TGTGCCAGCAGGTCACTAGCGGATACGCAGTATTTT. Translating it yields CASRSLADTQYF.

The genes are TRBV7-2 and TRBJ2-5; D might be TRBD2 (6 bases). The CDR3 has 14 amino acids. V was shortened by 5 bases and J by 2 bases, with 12 bases between the two germline ends. CDR1 and CDR2 (germline): SGHTA, FQGNSA. The CDR3 protein is CASSPLANQETQYF. The CDR3 DNA follows: TGTGCCAGCAGCCCTCTAGCGAATCAAGAGACCCAGTACTTC.

A note on this clone: A much larger clone is a single base away; this may be a read error. The V call is TRBV6-4, the J call TRBJ2-6; D is perhaps TRBD2 (6 bases). Per the germline V gene, CDR1 is MRHNA and CDR2 is SNTAGT. This CDR3 spans 15 amino acids. Trimming removed 6 bases from V and 0 bases from J, with 9 bases in between. This CDR3 reads CASSFGSSGANVLTF. The CDR3 DNA sequence: TGTGCCAGCAGCTTCGGGAGCTCTGGGGCCAACGTCCTGACTTTC.

This clone showed up just a few times. The rearrangement joins TRBV4-2 to TRBJ1-6; tentatively, D is TRBD1 (6 bases). V dropped 0 bases and J dropped 6 bases, with 18 bases sitting between them. Germline CDR1 is LGHNA and CDR2 is YNFKEQ. The CDR3 loop spans 18 amino acids. Here the CDR3 DNA reads TGTGCCAGCAGCCAAGAGGTTGGGAGGGGGAGAATTAATTCACCCCTCCACTTT. Its translation: CASSQEVGRGRINSPLHF.

This clone occurred a few times. The chain recombines TRBV2 with TRBJ1-2; the D gene is possibly TRBD1 (6 bases). The CDR3 runs to 13 residues. V gave up 8 bases and J gave up 0 bases, with 10 bases separating them. CDR1 is SNHLY and CDR2 is FYNNEI in the germline V gene. CDR3: CASRDTANYGYTF. The CDR3 nucleotides are TGTGCCAGCCGGGACACCGCTAACTATGGCTACACCTTC.

In its sample, this clone was seen a few times. One junction end disagrees with the germline gene, perhaps due to a read error. The genes are TRBV7-9 and TRBJ2-2; 7 nucleotides align to TRBD2. The CDR3 spans 12 residues. The germline V gene encodes CDR1 SEHNR and CDR2 FQNEAQ (reference sequence). For the CDR3, the DNA is TGTTCCAGCAGCCGGGGGGCCGGGGAGCTGTTTTTT. The encoded protein is CSSSRGAGELFF. Based on the CDR3 plus reference TRBV7-9 and TRBJ2-2, the full variable domain is DTGVSQNPRHKITKRGQNVTFRCDPISEHNRLYWYRQTLGQGPEFLTYFQNEAQLEKSRLLSDRFSAERPKGSFSTLEIQRTEQGDSAMYLCSSSRGAGELFFGEGSRLTVL.

There are a few counts of this clone. CDR3 sequence: CASSLMESSYEQYF. The CDR3 DNA sequence: TGTGCCAGCAGCTTAATGGAGAGCTCCTACGAGCAGTACTTC. The chain has TRBV7-2 and TRBJ2-7, with D uncertain. Germline CDR1 SGHTA, CDR2 FQGNSA. The CDR3 covers 14 residues. The V and J ends lost 2 bases and 0 bases respectively, with 8 bases between them.

The V gene is TRBV6-6, the J gene TRBJ1-4; D is undetermined. CDR1 and CDR2 (germline): MNHNY, SVGAGI (reference sequence). The V end was cut by 2 bases, the J end by 8 bases, with 12 bases between. This CDR3 spans 14 amino acids. Written as DNA, the CDR3 is TGTGCCAGCAGTTACCCCCACCCGAGCGAAAAACTGTTTTTT. Translated: CASSYPHPSEKLFF.

J is TRBJ2-5 and V is TRBV19; 16 positions match TRBD2. V lost 3 bases, J lost 5 bases, and 6 bases stayed unmatched. CDR3 length: 17 residues. Germline lookup yields CDR1 LNHDA and CDR2 SQIVND (reference sequence). Here the CDR3 reads CASSIGTSGGARETQYF. CDR3 coding DNA: TGTGCCAGTAGTATTGGGACTAGCGGGGGGGCTAGGGAGACCCAGTACTTC.

The sample holds one count of this clone. V gene TRBV25-1 combines with J gene TRBJ2-6; D unclear. V lost 3 bases, J lost 0 bases, and 3 bases lay in between. The CDR3 runs 14 residues. Germline V gives CDR1 MGHDK, CDR2 SYGVNS. CDR3 residues: CASSDSSGANVLTF. The CDR3 nucleotides are TGTGCCAGCAGTGACAGCTCTGGGGCCAACGTCCTGACTTTC.

The CDR3 sequence is CASSLSWAGGYYNEQFF. CDR3 nucleotide sequence: TGTGCCAGCAGTTTATCGTGGGCGGGGGGGTACTACAATGAGCAGTTCTTC. This sequence joins TRBV27 and TRBJ2-1, with TRBD2 matching over 9 bases. The V segment lost 0 bases and the J segment 3 bases; nucleotides outside the gene matches: 6. The CDR3 runs 17 residues. Germline assignment: CDR1 MNHEY and CDR2 SMNVEV (reference sequence).

The V and J genes are TRBV7-8 and TRBJ2-7, with 11 bases aligning to TRBD1. This CDR3 is 15 amino acids long. Per the germline V gene, CDR1 is SGHVS and CDR2 is FQNEAQ. V dropped 5 bases and J dropped 2; count of bases not matched to a gene: 5. For the CDR3, the DNA is TGTGCCAGCAGCGCCTGGACAGGGGGCACCTACGAGCAGTACTTC. It yields the protein CASSAWTGGTYEQYF. Looking up the rest from reference TRBV7-8 and TRBJ2-7 gives the full variable domain: GAGVSQSPRYKVAKRGQDVALRCDPISGHVSLFWYQQALGQGPEFLTYFQNEAQLDKSGLPSDRFFAERPEGSVSTLKIQRTQQEDSAVYLCASSAWTGGTYEQYFGPGTRLTVT.

The J gene is TRBJ2-7, the V gene TRBV5-5, with 9 nucleotides matching TRBD2. The germline V gene has CDR1 SGHKS and CDR2 YYEKEE (reference sequence). CDR3 length: 18 residues. With 4 bases clipped from V and 6 bases from J, the junction kept 20 bases outside the gene matches. This CDR3 is CASSMGPKGGSGSREQYF. The DNA for the CDR3 is TGTGCCAGCAGCATGGGACCCAAGGGGGGTAGCGGGAGTCGCGAGCAGTACTTC.

The chain employs TRBV5-4 and TRBJ2-5, with 7 positions matching TRBD1. The J call could be wrong; TRBJ2-7 is a better fit for the DNA end. In germline, CDR1 is SGHNT, CDR2 YYREEE (reference sequence). This CDR3 comprises 15 residues. The CDR3 DNA follows: TGTGCCAGCAGCCTGGGACAGAGAAAGACCTACGAGCAGTACTTC. Amino acids: CASSLGQRKTYEQYF.

The J gene is TRBJ2-7, the V gene TRBV4-2; possibly TRBD2 for D (5 bases). CDR1 LGHNA and CDR2 YNFKEQ come from the germline V gene. Trimming removed 0 bases at V and 2 bases at J, with 11 bases between. CDR3 length: 15 residues. CDR3 in DNA: TGTGCCAGCAGCCAAGATTTCGCCGGGGCCTACGAGCAGTACTTC. It encodes CASSQDFAGAYEQYF.

The table lists this clone with a few counts. The gene calls are TRBV4-2 and TRBJ1-1, with 7 bases lining up with TRBD1. The CDR3 totals 13 residues. With 3 bases clipped from V and 4 bases from J, the junction kept 2 bases outside the gene matches. CDR1 and CDR2 from the germline V gene are LGHNA and YNFKEQ. This CDR3 is CASSHSGGTEAFF. In DNA, the CDR3 is TGTGCCAGCAGCCATTCAGGGGGCACTGAAGCTTTCTTT.